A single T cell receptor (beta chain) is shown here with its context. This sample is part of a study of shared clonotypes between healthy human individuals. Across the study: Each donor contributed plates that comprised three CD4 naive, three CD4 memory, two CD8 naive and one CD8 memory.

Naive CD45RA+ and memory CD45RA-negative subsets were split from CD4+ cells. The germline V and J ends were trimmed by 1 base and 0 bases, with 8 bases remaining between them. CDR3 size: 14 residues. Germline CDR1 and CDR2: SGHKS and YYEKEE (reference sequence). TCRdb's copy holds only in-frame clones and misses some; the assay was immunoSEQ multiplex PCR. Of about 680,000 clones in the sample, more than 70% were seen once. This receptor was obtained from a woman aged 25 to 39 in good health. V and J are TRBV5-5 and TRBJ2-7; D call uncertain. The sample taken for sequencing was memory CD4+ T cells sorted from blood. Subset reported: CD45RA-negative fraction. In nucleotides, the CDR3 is TGTGCCAGCAGCTTGTCTGGCAGCTCCTACGAGCAGTACTTC. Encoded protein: CASSLSGSSYEQYF.